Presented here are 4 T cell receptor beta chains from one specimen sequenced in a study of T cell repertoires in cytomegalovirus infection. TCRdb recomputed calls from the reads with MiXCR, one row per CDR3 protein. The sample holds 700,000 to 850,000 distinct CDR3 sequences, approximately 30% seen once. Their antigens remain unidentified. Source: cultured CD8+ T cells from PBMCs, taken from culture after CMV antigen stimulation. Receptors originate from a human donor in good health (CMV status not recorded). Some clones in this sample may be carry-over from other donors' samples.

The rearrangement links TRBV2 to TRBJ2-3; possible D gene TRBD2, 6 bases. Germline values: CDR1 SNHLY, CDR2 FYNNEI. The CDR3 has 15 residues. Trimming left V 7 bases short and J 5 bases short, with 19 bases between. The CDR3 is CASTPRGTYIDTQYF. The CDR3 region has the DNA TGTGCCAGCACCCCCCGAGGGACTTATATAGATACGCAGTATTTT.

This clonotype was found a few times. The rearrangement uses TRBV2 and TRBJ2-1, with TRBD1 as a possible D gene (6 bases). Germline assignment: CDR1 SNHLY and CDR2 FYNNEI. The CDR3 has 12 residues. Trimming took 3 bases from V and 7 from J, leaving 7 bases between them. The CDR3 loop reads CASSEDSNEQFF. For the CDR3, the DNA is TGTGCCAGCAGTGAGGACAGTAATGAGCAGTTCTTC.

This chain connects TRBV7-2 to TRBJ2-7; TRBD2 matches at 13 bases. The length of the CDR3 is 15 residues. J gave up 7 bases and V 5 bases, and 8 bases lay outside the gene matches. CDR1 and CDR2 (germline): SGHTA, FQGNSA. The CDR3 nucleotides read TGTGCCAGCAGCGGAGGGACTAGCGGGGTATGGGAGCAGTACTTC. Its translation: CASSGGTSGVWEQYF.

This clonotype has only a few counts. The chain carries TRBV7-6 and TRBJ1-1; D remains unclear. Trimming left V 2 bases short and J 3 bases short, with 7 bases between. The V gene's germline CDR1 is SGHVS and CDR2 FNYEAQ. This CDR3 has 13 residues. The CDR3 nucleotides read TGTGCCAGCAGCTTAAGGGAGTACACTGAAGCTTTCTTT. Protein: CASSLREYTEAFF.